Below are 20 T cell receptor beta chains sequenced from a single sample in a study of control samples from healthy donors and cancer patients. Measured with immunoSEQ multiplex PCR; TCRdb has only the in-frame clones, and not every one. The table shows approximately 90,000 clones, with 88% occurring only once. Sequenced material: blood. The origin of the receptors is a woman in her seventies in good health.

J is TRBJ1-5 and V is TRBV10-2; possibly TRBD1 for D (5 bases). The germline V gene has CDR1 WSHSY and CDR2 SAAADI. Trimming took 0 bases from V and 7 from J, leaving 13 bases between them. The CDR3 spans 15 residues. CDR3 protein: CASSESPRVGQPQHF. The CDR3 region has the DNA TGCGCCAGCAGTGAGTCTCCCAGGGTCGGGCAGCCCCAGCATTTT.

The V call is TRBV6-1, the J call TRBJ1-2, with a possible D match to TRBD1 (6 bases). The CDR3 spans 15 residues. Trimming cost V 0 bases and J 2 bases, with 10 bases left between them. Germline values: CDR1 MNHNS, CDR2 SASEGT. CDR3: CASSEARGGNYGYTF. The DNA of the CDR3 is TGTGCCAGCAGTGAAGCGAGGGGGGGGAACTATGGCTACACCTTC.

V gene TRBV19 combines with J gene TRBJ1-5, with 7 positions matching TRBD1. The CDR3 has 19 amino acids. Germline V gives CDR1 LNHDA, CDR2 SQIVND (reference sequence). The V segment lost 7 bases and the J segment 3 bases; nucleotides outside the gene matches: 21. This CDR3 is CASNPGRQGILGDNQPQHF. The CDR3 nucleotides read TGTGCCAGTAATCCGGGGCGACAGGGTATTCTCGGCGACAATCAGCCCCAGCATTTT. Filled out from reference TRBV19 and TRBJ1-5, the complete variable domain reads DGGITQSPKYLFRKEGQNVTLSCEQNLNHDAMYWYRQDPGQGLRLIYYSQIVNDFQKGDIAEGYSVSREKKESFPLTVTSAQKNPTAFYLCASNPGRQGILGDNQPQHFGDGTRLSIL.

The rearrangement links TRBV4-1 to TRBJ1-1; D ambiguous. There are 15 residues in the CDR3. Trimming pared 0 bases from V and 1 base from J, leaving 9 bases between. Germline-derived CDR1 and CDR2 are MGHRA and YSYEKL. CDR3 sequence (DNA): TGCGCCAGCAGCCAAGATCCCCTACCGAACACTGAAGCTTTCTTT. Translated, it gives CASSQDPLPNTEAFF.

V usage is TRBV19 and J usage is TRBJ2-4, with a tentative D call TRBD1 (6 bases). CDR3 length equals 13 residues. Trimming cost V 10 bases and J 0 bases, with 10 bases left between them. The germline V gene encodes CDR1 LNHDA and CDR2 SQIVND (reference sequence). CDR3 bases: TGTGCCAACACAGGGAGAGCCAAAAACATTCAGTACTTC. This sequence encodes CANTGRAKNIQYF.

This sequence joins TRBV6-5 and TRBJ1-5; D gene ambiguous. Per germline, CDR1 MNHEY and CDR2 SVGAGI. V was shortened by 5 bases and J by 4 bases, with 15 bases between the two germline ends. This CDR3 has 15 residues. CDR3 sequence: CASSQRLSANQPQHF. The CDR3 DNA is TGTGCCAGCAGTCAAAGATTATCCGCGAATCAGCCCCAGCATTTT.

The chain employs TRBV5-4 and TRBJ2-6; maybe TRBD1 (5 bases). The germline gives CDR1 SGHNT, CDR2 YYREEE (reference sequence). V was pared by 1 base and J by 0 bases, with 17 bases between. The CDR3 is 19 amino acids. The CDR3: CASSLYQGPGPSGANVLTF. DNA of the CDR3: TGTGCCAGCAGCTTGTATCAGGGCCCAGGCCCCTCTGGGGCCAACGTCCTGACTTTC.

The V and J genes are TRBV4-3 and TRBJ2-1, with D perhaps TRBD2 (6 bases). V was pared by 0 bases and J by 0 bases, with 9 bases between. Germline V lookup: CDR1 LGHNA, CDR2 YSLEER. The CDR3 is 16 amino acids. This chain's CDR3 is CASSQEEGSSYNEQFF. The CDR3, as DNA: TGCGCCAGCAGCCAAGAGGAGGGTAGCTCCTACAATGAGCAGTTCTTC.

The CDR3 DNA reads TGTGCCAGCAGCTACGCAGGGAGCGGCACTGAAGCTTTCTTT. Its translation is CASSYAGSGTEAFF. The chain recombines TRBV5-6 with TRBJ1-1; D is possibly TRBD1 (5 bases). Germline V lookup: CDR1 SGHDT, CDR2 YYEEEE. The CDR3 length is 14 residues. V was trimmed by 3 bases and J by 4 bases, leaving 13 bases between them. Drawing the rest from reference TRBV5-6 and TRBJ1-1, the complete variable domain is DAGVTQSPTHLIKTRGQQVTLRCSPKSGHDTVSWYQQALGQGPQFIFQYYEEEERQRGNFPDRFSGHQFPNYSSELNVNALLLGDSALYLCASSYAGSGTEAFFGQGTRLTVV.

This rearrangement joins TRBV9 to TRBJ2-5; possible D gene TRBD2, 7 bases. Trimming cost V 4 bases and J 1 base, with 14 bases left between them. The V gene's germline CDR1 is SGDLS and CDR2 YYNGEE. CDR3 length: 15 amino acids. The CDR3 loop reads CASSRIGGLQETQYF. In DNA form, the CDR3 reads TGTGCCAGCAGCCGAATCGGGGGGCTCCAAGAGACCCAGTACTTC. The whole variable domain, remainder taken from reference TRBV9 and TRBJ2-5, is DSGVTQTPKHLITATGQRVTLRCSPRSGDLSVYWYQQSLDQGLQFLIQYYNGEERAKGNILERFSAQQFPDLHSELNLSSLELGDSALYFCASSRIGGLQETQYFGPGTRLLVL.

On this clone: The junction differs from germline at one of its ends, possibly a read error. The chain is built from TRBV20-1 and TRBJ1-5; TRBD1 agrees at 8 bases. The CDR3 has 15 residues. The germline V gene has CDR1 DFQATT and CDR2 SNEGSKA (reference sequence). CDR3 region: CSASYGGTGNQPQHF. The CDR3 bases are TGCAGTGCTAGTTACGGGGGGACAGGCAACCAGCCCCAGCATTTT.

This clone has just one count. The chain uses TRBV28 and TRBJ2-7; 11 bases map to TRBD2. CDR3 length equals 17 residues. Germline CDR1 is MDHEN and CDR2 is SYDVKM. J gave up 4 bases and V 2 bases, and 10 bases lay outside the gene matches. CDR3: CASSLLAQTSGDYEQYF. DNA for the CDR3: TGTGCCAGCAGTTTACTGGCCCAGACTAGCGGGGATTACGAGCAGTACTTC.

V gene TRBV7-9 combines with J gene TRBJ2-3, with D unresolved. The CDR3 sequence is 15 residues long. Germline V CDR1 and CDR2: SEHNR, FQNEAQ (reference sequence). Trimming took 5 bases from V and 0 from J, leaving 12 bases between them. The CDR3 DNA reads TGTGCCAGCAGCCCCCCGGTAGTAAGCACAGATACGCAGTATTTT. It specifies CASSPPVVSTDTQYF.

The chain couples TRBV2 to TRBJ1-1; a weak D match, TRBD1 (5 bases). The germline V and J ends were trimmed by 4 bases and 3 bases, with 12 bases remaining between them. Germline CDR1 is SNHLY and CDR2 is FYNNEI. This CDR3 has 14 residues. In nucleotides, the CDR3 is TGTGCCAGCAGTGTCCCGGGGACGGACACTGAAGCTTTCTTT. Translation: CASSVPGTDTEAFF.

J is TRBJ2-2 and V is TRBV14, with 10 bases lining up with TRBD1. Germline V gene sequence: CDR1 SGHDN, CDR2 FVKESK. The CDR3 runs to 18 residues. Losses at the gene ends were 4 bases for V and 2 bases for J; bases not matched to a gene: 10. The chain's CDR3 is CASSRGTGDVGNTGELFF. The DNA of the CDR3 is TGTGCCAGCAGCCGCGGGACAGGGGATGTCGGAAACACCGGGGAGCTGTTTTTT.

The chain couples TRBV7-2 to TRBJ2-2; possible D gene TRBD2, 5 bases. V shed 1 base and J shed 7 bases, with 7 bases lying between them. CDR3 length: 13 amino acids. Germline V CDR1 and CDR2: SGHTA, FQGNSA. The CDR3, as DNA: TGTGCCAGCAGCTTAGGAGAGGGCGGGGAGCTGTTTTTT. Its protein is CASSLGEGGELFF.

The table lists this clone with a count of one. J is TRBJ1-6 and V is TRBV3-1 (or the pseudogene TRBV3-2); possibly TRBD1 for D (5 bases). The V end lost 4 bases, the J end lost 10 bases, and 14 bases lay between the germline ends. The CDR3 spans 14 residues. The germline CDR1 and CDR2 sequences are LGHDT and YNNKEL (reference sequence). CDR3 nucleotides: TGTGCCAGCAGCCCCGCGCGCGGGGCATCACCCCTCCACTTT. As protein: CASSPARGASPLHF.

This chain links TRBV6-5 with TRBJ1-2; the match to TRBD1 covers 8 bases. The germline gives CDR1 MNHEY, CDR2 SVGAGI. CDR3 length equals 15 residues. V shed 3 bases, J shed 5 bases, and the junction held 8 bases outside the gene matches. The DNA of the CDR3 is TGTGCCAGCAGTTATCGGGCAGGGGGCTTGTATGGCTACACCTTC. As protein: CASSYRAGGLYGYTF.

CDR3 coding DNA: TGTGCCATCAGAGAAACAGGGGACAACACTGAAGCTTTCTTT. This codes for CAIRETGDNTEAFF. This chain uses TRBV10-3 with TRBJ1-1; 7 bases fit TRBD1. The CDR3 length is 14 residues. Germline-derived CDR1 and CDR2 are ENHRY and SYGVKD. V trimming: 6 bases; J trimming: 2 bases; junction bases outside the gene matches: 6.

A few counts support this clone. The chain joins TRBV24-1 to TRBJ2-7, with a weak D call TRBD1 (6 bases). Germline-derived CDR1 and CDR2 are KGHDR and SFDVKD. The CDR3 has 16 amino acids. V dropped 3 bases and J dropped 4 bases, with 18 bases sitting between them. The CDR3 reads CATSDPTATGKYEQYF. CDR3 nucleotides: TGTGCCACCAGTGATCCTACGGCCACAGGGAAATACGAGCAGTACTTC.